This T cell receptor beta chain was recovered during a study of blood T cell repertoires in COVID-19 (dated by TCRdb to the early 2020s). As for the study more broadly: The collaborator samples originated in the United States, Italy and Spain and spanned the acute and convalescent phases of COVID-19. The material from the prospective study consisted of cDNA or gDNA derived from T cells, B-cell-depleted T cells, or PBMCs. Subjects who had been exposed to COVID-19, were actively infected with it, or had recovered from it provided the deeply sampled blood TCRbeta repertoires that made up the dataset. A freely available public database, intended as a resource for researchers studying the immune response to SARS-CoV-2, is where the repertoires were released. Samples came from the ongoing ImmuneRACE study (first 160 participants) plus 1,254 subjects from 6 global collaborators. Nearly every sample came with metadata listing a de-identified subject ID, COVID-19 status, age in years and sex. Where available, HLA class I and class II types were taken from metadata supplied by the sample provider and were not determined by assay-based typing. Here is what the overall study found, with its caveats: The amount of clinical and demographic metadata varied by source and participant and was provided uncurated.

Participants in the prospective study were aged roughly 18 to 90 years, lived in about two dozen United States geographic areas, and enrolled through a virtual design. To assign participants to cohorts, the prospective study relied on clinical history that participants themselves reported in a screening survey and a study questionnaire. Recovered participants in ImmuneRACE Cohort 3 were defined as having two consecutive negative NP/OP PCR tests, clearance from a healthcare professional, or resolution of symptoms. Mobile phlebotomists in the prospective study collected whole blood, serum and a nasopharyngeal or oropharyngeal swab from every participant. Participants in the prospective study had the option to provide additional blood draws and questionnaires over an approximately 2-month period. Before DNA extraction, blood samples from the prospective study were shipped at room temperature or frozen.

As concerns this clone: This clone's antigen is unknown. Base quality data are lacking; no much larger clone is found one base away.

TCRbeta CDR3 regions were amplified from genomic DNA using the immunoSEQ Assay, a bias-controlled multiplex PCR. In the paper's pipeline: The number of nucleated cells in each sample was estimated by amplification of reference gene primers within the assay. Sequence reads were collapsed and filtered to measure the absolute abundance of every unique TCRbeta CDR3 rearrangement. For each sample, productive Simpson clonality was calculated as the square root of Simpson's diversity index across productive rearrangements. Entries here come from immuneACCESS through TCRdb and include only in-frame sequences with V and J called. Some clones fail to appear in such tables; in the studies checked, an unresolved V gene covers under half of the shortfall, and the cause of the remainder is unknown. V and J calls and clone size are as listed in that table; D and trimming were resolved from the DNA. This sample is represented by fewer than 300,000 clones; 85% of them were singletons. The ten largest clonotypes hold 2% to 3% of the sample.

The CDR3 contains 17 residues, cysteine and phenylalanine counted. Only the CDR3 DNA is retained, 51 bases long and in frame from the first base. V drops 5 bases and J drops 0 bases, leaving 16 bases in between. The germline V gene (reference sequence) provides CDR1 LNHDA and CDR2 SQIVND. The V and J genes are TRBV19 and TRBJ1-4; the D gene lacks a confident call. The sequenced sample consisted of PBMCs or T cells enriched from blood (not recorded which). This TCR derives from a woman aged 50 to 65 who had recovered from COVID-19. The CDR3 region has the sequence CASSLSGLDSTNEKLFF. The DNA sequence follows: TGTGCCAGTAGTCTAAGCGGTCTGGATTCAACTAATGAAAAACTGTTTTTT.